This TCR beta chain was identified during a study of blood T cell repertoires in COVID-19. Germline CDR1 is ENHRY and CDR2 is SYGVKD. This CDR3 is built from 17 residues. The V gene end was trimmed by 10 bases and the J gene end by 4 bases; junction bases not matched to a gene: 10. In the original processing: How many nucleated cells were present was estimated from reference gene primer amplification. Libraries were prepared by immunoSEQ multiplex PCR; TCRdb keeps only in-frame clonotypes and omits some of them. V and J calls and clone size come straight from that table; D and trimming were deduced from the DNA. Of 110,000 to 150,000 clones in the sample, around 82% were seen once.

The TCR sequence derives from a man in his sixties with acute or convalescent COVID-19. V is TRBV10-3 and J is TRBJ2-2, with 15 bases identical to TRBD2. The sample consisted of peripheral blood. In nucleotides, the CDR3 is TGTGCCACCGGGACTAGCGGGAGGTCCCGCGGCACCGGGGAGCTGTTTTTT. This encodes CATGTSGRSRGTGELFF.